The 5 T cell receptor beta chains reported below all come from one sample, sequenced in a study of cytomegalovirus exposure and HLA in healthy donors. PCR employed 60 Vbeta and 13 Jbeta primers. Clones were read by immunoSEQ multiplex PCR, and TCRdb kept only the in-frame ones, dropping some. The sample includes some 210,000 clones, about nine tenths of them seen just once. The sample comprised PBMCs. These receptor sequences come from a young man in good health and CMV-seronegative.

The chain combines TRBV9 with TRBJ1-2; D might be TRBD1 (5 bases). V lost 0 bases to trimming and J lost 4 bases, with 10 bases between them. The CDR3 is 14 residues long. In germline, CDR1 is SGDLS, CDR2 YYNGEE. The DNA for the CDR3 is TGTGCCAGCAGCGTAGTTGACAGCTTCTATGGCTACACCTTC. Translated: CASSVVDSFYGYTF.

The chain recombines TRBV4-2 with TRBJ1-4; D is possibly TRBD1 (6 bases). Germline loops: CDR1 LGHNA, CDR2 YNFKEQ. CDR3 length: 16 residues. V lost 4 bases, J lost 2 bases, and 14 bases lay in between. As DNA, the CDR3 is TGTGCCAGCAGCCCTCGGGGGCGGGGGACTAATGAAAAACTGTTTTTT. This gives the protein CASSPRGRGTNEKLFF.

The rearrangement links TRBV19 to TRBJ2-7; D is possibly TRBD1 (5 bases). V lost 0 bases to trimming and J lost 4 bases, with 16 bases between them. The CDR3 totals 16 residues. The germline V gene has CDR1 LNHDA and CDR2 SQIVND (reference sequence). This CDR3 reads CASSIDHFLAGYEQYF. In nucleotides, the CDR3 is TGTGCCAGTAGTATAGATCATTTTCTTGCAGGGTACGAGCAGTACTTC.

This rearrangement joins TRBV5-1 to TRBJ1-1; possibly TRBD1 for D (6 bases). CDR3 size: 13 residues. Between the trimmed V and J ends, which lost 3 bases and 5 bases, there was a span of 11 bases. Germline V gene sequence: CDR1 SGHRS, CDR2 YFSETQ. CDR3 loop: CASSWGQYTEAFF. The CDR3 DNA follows: TGCGCCAGCAGCTGGGGACAATATACTGAAGCTTTCTTT.

V usage is TRBV6-1 and J usage is TRBJ2-2; no clear D gene. CDR1 is MNHNS, CDR2 SASEGT, per germline. The V end lost 0 bases, the J end lost 6 bases, and 20 bases lay between the germline ends. The CDR3 totals 18 residues. The DNA for the CDR3 is TGTGCCAGCAGTGAAGCGTGGGTAGCTACGTTCTCCGCCGGGGAGCTGTTTTTT. This translates into CASSEAWVATFSAGELFF.